This paragraph covers one T cell receptor (beta chain) sequence. These data are taken from a study of shared clonotypes between healthy human individuals. With V trimmed by 4 bases and J by 3 bases, 15 bases remained unmatched. This CDR3 spans 19 amino acids. Germline V lookup: CDR1 SGHNT, CDR2 YYREEE (reference sequence). Sequencing used immunoSEQ multiplex PCR; TCRdb keeps in-frame clones, though not all of them. The table has roughly 640,000 clones, 74% seen once. The specimen was memory CD4+ T cells sorted from blood. Subset specified: CD45RA-negative fraction. The TCR originated in a young woman in good health. The rearrangement joins TRBV5-4 to TRBJ2-3; 12 bases fit TRBD2. The CDR3 sequence is CASSASPSGRVGATDTQYF. In DNA, the CDR3 is TGTGCCAGCAGCGCTTCGCCTAGCGGGAGGGTAGGTGCGACAGATACGCAGTATTTT. Full variable domain (missing parts from reference TRBV5-4 and TRBJ2-3): ETGVTQSPTHLIKTRGQQVTLRCSSQSGHNTVSWYQQALGQGPQFIFQYYREEENGRGNFPPRFSGLQFPNYSSELNVNALELDDSALYLCASSASPSGRVGATDTQYFGPGTRLTVL.